This T cell receptor (beta chain) was documented in a study of OX40 agonist ivuxolimab in advanced cancers. About the study: Patients in the trial were receiving intravenous ivuxolimab every 2 weeks, at doses of 0.01 to 10 mg/kg. The dose-escalation cohort had hepatocellular carcinoma, melanoma, renal cell or head and neck cancer. Therapy given before enrollment (anti-PD-1, anti-PD-L1 or anti-CTLA-4) was allowed, and under 45% had some.

V shed 2 bases and J shed 0 bases, with 11 bases lying between them. CDR1 is SGHVS and CDR2 is FQNEAQ in the germline V gene. The CDR3 length is 15 residues. Findings and limits, study-wide: Within 6 weeks, CD4+ and CD8+ blood T cells expanded clonally at 0.1 to 3.0 mg/kg.

Only a few counts were recorded for this clone. Its antigen is undetermined. Libraries were prepared by immunoSEQ multiplex PCR; TCRdb keeps only in-frame clonotypes and omits some of them. The profile shows approximately 100,000 clones, 91% of them singletons. This sequence joins TRBV7-8 and TRBJ2-7; the D is unclear. The sequence was collected from an adult with an advanced solid tumor such as melanoma, head and neck, liver or kidney cancer. Here the sequenced sample was CD4+ or CD8+ T cells sorted from blood, taken in a trial of the OX40 agonist ivuxolimab. The CDR3 DNA reads TGTGCCAGCAGCTTAAGAGGTCTTAGCTCCTACGAGCAGTACTTC. Protein sequence: CASSLRGLSSYEQYF.